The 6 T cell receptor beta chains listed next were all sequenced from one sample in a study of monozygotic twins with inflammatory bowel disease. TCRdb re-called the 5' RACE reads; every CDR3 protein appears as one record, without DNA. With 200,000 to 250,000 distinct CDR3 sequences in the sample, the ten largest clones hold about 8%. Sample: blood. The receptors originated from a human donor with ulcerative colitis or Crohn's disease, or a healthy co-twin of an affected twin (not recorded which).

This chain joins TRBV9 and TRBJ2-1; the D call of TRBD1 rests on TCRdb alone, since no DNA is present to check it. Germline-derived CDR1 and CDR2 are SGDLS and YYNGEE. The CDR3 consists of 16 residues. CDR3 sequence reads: CASSVGAKGHGDEQFF. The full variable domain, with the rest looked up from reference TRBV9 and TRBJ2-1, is DSGVTQTPKHLITATGQRVTLRCSPRSGDLSVYWYQQSLDQGLQFLIQYYNGEERAKGNILERFSAQQFPDLHSELNLSSLELGDSALYFCASSVGAKGHGDEQFFGPGTRLTVL.

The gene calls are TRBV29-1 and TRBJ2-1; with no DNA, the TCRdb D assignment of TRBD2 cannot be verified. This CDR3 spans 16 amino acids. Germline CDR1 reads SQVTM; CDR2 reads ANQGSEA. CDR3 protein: CSVARIVSGRNNEQFF.

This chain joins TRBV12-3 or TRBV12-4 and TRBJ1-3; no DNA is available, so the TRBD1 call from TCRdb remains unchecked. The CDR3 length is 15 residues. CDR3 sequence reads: CASSPDSPSGNTIYF.

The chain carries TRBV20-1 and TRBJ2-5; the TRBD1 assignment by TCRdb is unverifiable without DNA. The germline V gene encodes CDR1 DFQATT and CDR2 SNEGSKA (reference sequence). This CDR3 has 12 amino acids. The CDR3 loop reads CSASDRGETQYF.

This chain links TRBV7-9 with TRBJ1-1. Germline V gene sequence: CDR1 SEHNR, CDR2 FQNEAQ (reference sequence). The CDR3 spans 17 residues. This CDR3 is CASRGIGNIFMNTEAFF. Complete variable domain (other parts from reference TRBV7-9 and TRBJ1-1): DTGVSQNPRHKITKRGQNVTFRCDPISEHNRLYWYRQTLGQGPEFLTYFQNEAQLEKSRLLSDRFSAERPKGSFSTLEIQRTEQGDSAMYLCASRGIGNIFMNTEAFFGQGTRLTVV.

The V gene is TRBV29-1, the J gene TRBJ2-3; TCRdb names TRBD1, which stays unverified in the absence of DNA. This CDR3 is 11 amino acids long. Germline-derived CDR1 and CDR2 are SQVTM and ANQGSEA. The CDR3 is CSVPDRDTQYF.